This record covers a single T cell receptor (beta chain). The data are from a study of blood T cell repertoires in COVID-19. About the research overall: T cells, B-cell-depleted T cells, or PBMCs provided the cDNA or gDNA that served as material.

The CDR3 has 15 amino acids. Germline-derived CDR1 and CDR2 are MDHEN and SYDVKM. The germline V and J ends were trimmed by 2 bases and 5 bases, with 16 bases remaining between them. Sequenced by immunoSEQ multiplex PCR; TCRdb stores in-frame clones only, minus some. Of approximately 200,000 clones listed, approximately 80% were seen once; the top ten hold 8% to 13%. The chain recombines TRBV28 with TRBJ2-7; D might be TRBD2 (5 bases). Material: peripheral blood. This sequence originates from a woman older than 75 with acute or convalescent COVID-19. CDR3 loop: CASSLAVLIGDEQYF. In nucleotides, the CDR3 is TGTGCCAGCAGTTTAGCAGTCCTGATCGGGGACGAGCAGTACTTC.